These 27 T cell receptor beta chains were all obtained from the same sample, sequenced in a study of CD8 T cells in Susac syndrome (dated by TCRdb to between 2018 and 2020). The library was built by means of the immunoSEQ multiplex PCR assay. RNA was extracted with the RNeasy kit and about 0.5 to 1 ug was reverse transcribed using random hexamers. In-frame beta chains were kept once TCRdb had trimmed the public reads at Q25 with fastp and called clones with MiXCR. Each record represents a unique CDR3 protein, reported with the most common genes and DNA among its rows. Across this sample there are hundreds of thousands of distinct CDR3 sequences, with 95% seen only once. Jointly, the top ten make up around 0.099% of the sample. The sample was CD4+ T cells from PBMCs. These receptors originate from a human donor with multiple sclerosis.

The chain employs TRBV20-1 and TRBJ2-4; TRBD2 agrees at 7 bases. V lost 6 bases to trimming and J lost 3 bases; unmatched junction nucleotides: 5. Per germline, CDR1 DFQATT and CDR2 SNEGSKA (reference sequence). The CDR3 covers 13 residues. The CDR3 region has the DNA TGCAGTGCCGGGGGGACGAACAAAAACATTCAGTACTTC. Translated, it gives CSAGGTNKNIQYF.

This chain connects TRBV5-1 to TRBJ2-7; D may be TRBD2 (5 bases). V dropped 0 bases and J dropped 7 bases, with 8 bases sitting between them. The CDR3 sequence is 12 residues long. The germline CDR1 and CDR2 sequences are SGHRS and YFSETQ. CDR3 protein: CASSLVEREQYF. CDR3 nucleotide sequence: TGCGCCAGCAGCTTGGTCGAGCGGGAGCAGTACTTC.

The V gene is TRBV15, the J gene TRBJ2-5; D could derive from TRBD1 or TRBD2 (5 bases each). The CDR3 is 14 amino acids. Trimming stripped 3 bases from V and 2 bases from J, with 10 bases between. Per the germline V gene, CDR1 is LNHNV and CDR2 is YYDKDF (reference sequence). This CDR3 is CATSRGRTQETQYF. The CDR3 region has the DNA TGTGCCACCAGCAGGGGACGGACACAAGAGACCCAGTACTTC.

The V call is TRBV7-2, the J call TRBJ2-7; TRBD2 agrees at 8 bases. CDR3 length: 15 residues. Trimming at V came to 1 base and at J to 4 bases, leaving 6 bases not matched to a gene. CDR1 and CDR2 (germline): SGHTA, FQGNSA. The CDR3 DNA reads TGTGCCAGCAGCTTAGAATTGGCTAGCGGGTACGAGCAGTACTTC. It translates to CASSLELASGYEQYF.

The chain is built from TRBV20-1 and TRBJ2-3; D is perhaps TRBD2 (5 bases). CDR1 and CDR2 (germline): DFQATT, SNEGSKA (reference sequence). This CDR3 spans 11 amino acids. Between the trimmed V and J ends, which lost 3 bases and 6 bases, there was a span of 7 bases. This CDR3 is CSASRGDTQYF. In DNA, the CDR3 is TGCAGTGCTAGCAGAGGGGATACGCAGTATTTT.

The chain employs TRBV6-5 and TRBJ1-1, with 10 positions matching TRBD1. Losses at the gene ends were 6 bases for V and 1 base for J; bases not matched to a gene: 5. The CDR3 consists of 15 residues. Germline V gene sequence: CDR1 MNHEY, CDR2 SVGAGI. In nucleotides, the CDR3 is TGTGCCAGCAGACGACAGGGGGCCTCGAACACTGAAGCTTTCTTT. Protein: CASRRQGASNTEAFF.

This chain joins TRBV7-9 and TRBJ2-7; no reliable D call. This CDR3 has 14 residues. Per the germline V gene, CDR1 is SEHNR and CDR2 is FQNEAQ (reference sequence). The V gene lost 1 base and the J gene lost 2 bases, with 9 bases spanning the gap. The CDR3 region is CASSLERRAYEQYF. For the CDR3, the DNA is TGTGCCAGCAGCTTAGAAAGGAGAGCCTACGAGCAGTACTTC.

The CDR3 bases are TGCAGTGCTAGTCCTCCCCCATACAATGAGCAGTTCTTC. Amino acids: CSASPPPYNEQFF. The chain joins TRBV20-1 to TRBJ2-1, with D unresolved. CDR1 is DFQATT and CDR2 is SNEGSKA in the germline V gene (reference sequence). Trimming removed 3 bases from V and 4 bases from J, with 10 bases in between. The length of the CDR3 is 13 residues.

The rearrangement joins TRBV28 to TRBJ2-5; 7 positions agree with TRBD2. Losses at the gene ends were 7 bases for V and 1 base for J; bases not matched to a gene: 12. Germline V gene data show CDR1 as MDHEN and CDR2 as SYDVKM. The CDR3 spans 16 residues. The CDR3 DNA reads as TGTGCCAGCAAAGGTGTGGGGACTACCCTCCAAGAGACCCAGTACTTC. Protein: CASKGVGTTLQETQYF. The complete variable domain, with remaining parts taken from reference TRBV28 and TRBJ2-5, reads DVKVTQSSRYLVKRTGEKVFLECVQDMDHENMFWYRQDPGLGLRLIYFSYDVKMKEKGDIPEGYSVSREKKERFSLILESASTNQTSMYLCASKGVGTTLQETQYFGPGTRLLVL.

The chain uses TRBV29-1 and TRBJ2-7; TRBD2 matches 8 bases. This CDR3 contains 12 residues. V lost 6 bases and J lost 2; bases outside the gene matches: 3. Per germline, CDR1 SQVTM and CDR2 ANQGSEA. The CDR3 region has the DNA TGCAGCGTAACTAGCGGTACCTACGAGCAGTACTTC. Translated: CSVTSGTYEQYF.

Here the CDR3 DNA reads TGCAGTGCAGAGGGGAGAGGCAGAAATTACGAGCAGTACTTC. It specifies CSAEGRGRNYEQYF. This chain links TRBV20-1 with TRBJ2-7; D may be TRBD1 or TRBD2 (5 bases each). V lost 6 bases, J lost 4 bases, and 19 bases lay in between. The germline V gene has CDR1 DFQATT and CDR2 SNEGSKA (reference sequence). The CDR3 spans 14 residues.

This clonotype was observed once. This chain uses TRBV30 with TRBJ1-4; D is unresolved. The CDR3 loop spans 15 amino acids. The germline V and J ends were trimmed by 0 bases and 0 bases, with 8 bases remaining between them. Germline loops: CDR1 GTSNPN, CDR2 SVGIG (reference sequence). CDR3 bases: TGTGCCTGGAGTGTACCTGGGTCAACTAATGAAAAACTGTTTTTT. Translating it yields CAWSVPGSTNEKLFF.

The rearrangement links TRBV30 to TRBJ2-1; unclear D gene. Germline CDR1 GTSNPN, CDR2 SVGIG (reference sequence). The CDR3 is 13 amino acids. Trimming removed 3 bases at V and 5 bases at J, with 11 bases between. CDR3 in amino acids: CAWSSDLNNEQFF. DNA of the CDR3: TGTGCCTGGAGCTCCGACTTAAACAATGAGCAGTTCTTC. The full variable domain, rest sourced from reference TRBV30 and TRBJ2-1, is SQTIHQWPATLVQPVGSPLSLECTVEGTSNPNLYWYRQAAGRGLQLLFYSVGIGQISSEVPQNLSASRPQDRQFILSSKKLLLSDSGFYLCAWSSDLNNEQFFGPGTRLTVL.

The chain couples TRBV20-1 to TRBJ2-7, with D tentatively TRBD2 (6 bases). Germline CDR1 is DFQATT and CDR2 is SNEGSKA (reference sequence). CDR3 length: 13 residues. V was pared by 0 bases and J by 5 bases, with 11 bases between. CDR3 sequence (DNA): TGCAGTGCTAGAGAGGCGACTAGTAACGAGCAGTACTTC. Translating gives CSAREATSNEQYF.

CDR3 region: CASSSPRLETQYF. The CDR3 nucleotides are TGTGCCAGCAGCTCCCCCAGGTTGGAGACCCAGTACTTC. V is TRBV28 and J is TRBJ2-5; no definite D call. The germline gives CDR1 MDHEN, CDR2 SYDVKM. Trimming shortened V by 6 bases and J by 5 bases, and 13 bases separated the two germline ends. The CDR3 has 13 amino acids.

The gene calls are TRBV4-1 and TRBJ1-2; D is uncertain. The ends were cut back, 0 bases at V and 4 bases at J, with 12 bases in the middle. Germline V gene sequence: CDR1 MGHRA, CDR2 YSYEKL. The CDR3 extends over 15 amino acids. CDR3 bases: TGCGCCAGCAGCCAAGACGGCAGCCGATTCTATGGCTACACCTTC. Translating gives CASSQDGSRFYGYTF.

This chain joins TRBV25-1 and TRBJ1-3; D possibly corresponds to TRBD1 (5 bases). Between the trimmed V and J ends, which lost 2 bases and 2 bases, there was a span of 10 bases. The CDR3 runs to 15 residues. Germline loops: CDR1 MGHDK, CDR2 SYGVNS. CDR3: CASSEMTDTGNTIYF. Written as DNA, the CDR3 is TGTGCCAGCAGTGAAATGACGGACACTGGAAACACCATATATTTT.

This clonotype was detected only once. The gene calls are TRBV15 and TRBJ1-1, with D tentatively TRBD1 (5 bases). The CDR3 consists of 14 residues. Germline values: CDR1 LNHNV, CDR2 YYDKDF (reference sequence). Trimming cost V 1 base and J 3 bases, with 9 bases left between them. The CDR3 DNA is TGTGCCACCAGCAGAGGAGGAGGGGACACTGAAGCTTTCTTT. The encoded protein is CATSRGGGDTEAFF. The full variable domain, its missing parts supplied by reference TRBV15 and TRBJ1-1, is DAMVIQNPRYQVTQFGKPVTLSCSQTLNHNVMYWYQQKSSQAPKLLFHYYDKDFNNEADTPDNFQSRRPNTSFCFLDIRSPGLGDTAMYLCATSRGGGDTEAFFGQGTRLTVV.

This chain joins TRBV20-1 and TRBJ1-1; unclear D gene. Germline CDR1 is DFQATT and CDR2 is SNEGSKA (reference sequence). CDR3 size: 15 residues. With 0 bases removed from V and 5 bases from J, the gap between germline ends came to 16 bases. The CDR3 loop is CSARDQLGRKTEAFF. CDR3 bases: TGCAGTGCTAGAGATCAGTTAGGGAGGAAAACTGAAGCTTTCTTT.

The CDR3 protein is CASSPGTRSNQPQHF. The CDR3 nucleotides read TGTGCCAGCAGTCCAGGGACCCGTAGCAATCAGCCCCAGCATTTT. The rearrangement joins TRBV2 to TRBJ1-5; tentatively, D is TRBD1 (5 bases). There are 15 residues in the CDR3. Germline-derived CDR1 and CDR2 are SNHLY and FYNNEI. V was trimmed by 5 bases and J by 0 bases, leaving 11 bases between them.

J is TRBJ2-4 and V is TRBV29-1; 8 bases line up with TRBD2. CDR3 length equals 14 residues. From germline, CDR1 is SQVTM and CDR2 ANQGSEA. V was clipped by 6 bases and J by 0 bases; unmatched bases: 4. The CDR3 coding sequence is TGCAGCGTGATAGCGGGACTAGCCAAAAACATTCAGTACTTC. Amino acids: CSVIAGLAKNIQYF.

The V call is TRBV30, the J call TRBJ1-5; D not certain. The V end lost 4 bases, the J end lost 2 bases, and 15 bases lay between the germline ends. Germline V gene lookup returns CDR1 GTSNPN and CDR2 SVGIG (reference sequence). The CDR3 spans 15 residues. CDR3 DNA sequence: TGTGCCTGGATGGAGGGTGGGTTAGGCAATCAGCCCCAGCATTTT. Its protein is CAWMEGGLGNQPQHF.

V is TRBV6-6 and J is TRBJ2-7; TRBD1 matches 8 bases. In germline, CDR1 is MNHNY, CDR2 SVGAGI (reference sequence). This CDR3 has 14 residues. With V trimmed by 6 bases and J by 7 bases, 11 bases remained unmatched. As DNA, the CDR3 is TGTGCCAGCAGCTCAGGGGGCGTCGCGGGGGAGCAGTACTTC. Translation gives CASSSGGVAGEQYF.

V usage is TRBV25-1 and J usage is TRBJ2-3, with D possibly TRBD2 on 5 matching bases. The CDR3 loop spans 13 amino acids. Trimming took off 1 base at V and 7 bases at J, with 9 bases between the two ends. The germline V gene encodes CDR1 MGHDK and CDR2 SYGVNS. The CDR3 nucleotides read TGTGCCAGCAGTGAATTCGGGGTGTATACGCAGTATTTT. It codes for CASSEFGVYTQYF. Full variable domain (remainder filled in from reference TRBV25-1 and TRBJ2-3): EADIYQTPRYLVIGTGKKITLECSQTMGHDKMYWYQQDPGMELHLIHYSYGVNSTEKGDLSSESTVSRIRTEHFPLTLESARPSHTSQYLCASSEFGVYTQYFGPGTRLTVL.

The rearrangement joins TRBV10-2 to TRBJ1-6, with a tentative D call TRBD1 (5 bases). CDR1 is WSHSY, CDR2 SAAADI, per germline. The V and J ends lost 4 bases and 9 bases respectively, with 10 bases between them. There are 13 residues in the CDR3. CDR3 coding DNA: TGCGCCAGCAGTGTGACAGCTGGTTCACCCCTCCACTTT. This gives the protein CASSVTAGSPLHF.

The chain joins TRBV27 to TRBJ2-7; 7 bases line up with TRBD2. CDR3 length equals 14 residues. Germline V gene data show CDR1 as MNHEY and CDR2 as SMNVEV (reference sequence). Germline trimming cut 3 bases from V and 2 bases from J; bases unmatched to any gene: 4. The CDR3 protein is CASSFTSVAYEQYF. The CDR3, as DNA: TGTGCCAGCAGTTTCACTAGCGTGGCCTACGAGCAGTACTTC.

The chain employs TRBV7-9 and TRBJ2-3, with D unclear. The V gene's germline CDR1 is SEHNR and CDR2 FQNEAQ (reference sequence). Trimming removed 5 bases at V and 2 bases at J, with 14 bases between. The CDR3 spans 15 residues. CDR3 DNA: TGTGCCAGCAGCCAAGGCGCGGCTCACACAGATACGCAGTATTTT. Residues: CASSQGAAHTDTQYF.